The next 21 T cell receptor beta chains were all read from a single sample in a study of cytomegalovirus exposure and HLA in healthy donors. PCR was performed using 60 Vbeta and 13 Jbeta primers. The method was immunoSEQ multiplex PCR; TCRdb's version includes in-frame clones alone and lacks a portion of them. The table has 150,000 to 200,000 clones, 79% seen once; the top ten hold 0.69%. What was sequenced was PBMCs. The receptors shown here come from a woman in her thirties or forties in good health and CMV-seronegative.

The chain carries TRBV20-1 and TRBJ1-2; 7 nucleotides agree with TRBD1. Germline CDR1 and CDR2: DFQATT and SNEGSKA (reference sequence). With V trimmed by 8 bases and J by 6 bases, 3 bases remained unmatched. This CDR3 has 10 residues. The CDR3: CSSQGDGYTF. The CDR3 DNA follows: TGCAGTTCTCAGGGGGATGGCTACACCTTC.

The rearrangement uses TRBV27 and TRBJ1-5, with 7 positions matching TRBD1. V shed 5 bases and J 4 bases; nucleotides not matched to a gene: 8. There are 15 residues in the CDR3. Germline V lookup: CDR1 MNHEY, CDR2 SMNVEV (reference sequence). CDR3 residues: CASSMGTVPNQPQHF. Written as DNA, the CDR3 is TGTGCCAGCAGTATGGGGACAGTCCCTAATCAGCCCCAGCATTTT.

This clone appeared once. The chain is built from TRBV11-3 and TRBJ1-2; TRBD1 matches 7 bases. The trim removed 3 bases at V and 8 bases at J, leaving 6 bases unmatched. Per germline, CDR1 SGHNT and CDR2 YENEEA. This CDR3 is 13 amino acids long. Here the CDR3 DNA reads TGTGCCAGCAGCTTCGACAGGGTCGAGGGCTACACCTTC. This gives the protein CASSFDRVEGYTF.

There are a few counts of this clone. The chain uses TRBV6-1 and TRBJ2-2; 7 bases are a match to TRBD2. With 6 bases clipped from V and 6 bases from J, the junction kept 10 bases outside the gene matches. Germline lookup yields CDR1 MNHNS and CDR2 SASEGT. The CDR3 is 15 residues long. The CDR3 sequence is CASRTTRRESGELFF. The CDR3 DNA reads as TGTGCCAGCAGGACGACTAGGCGGGAGTCCGGGGAGCTGTTTTTT.

The gene calls are TRBV7-2 and TRBJ2-7, with D uncertain. This CDR3 is 15 amino acids long. In germline, CDR1 is SGHTA, CDR2 FQGNSA. Trimming left V 2 bases short and J 1 base short, with 12 bases between. This chain's CDR3 is CASSLTPGPSYEQYF. CDR3 DNA sequence: TGTGCCAGCAGCTTAACTCCGGGTCCTTCCTACGAGCAGTACTTC.

This chain connects TRBV5-5 to TRBJ1-4, with D possibly matching TRBD1 (6 bases). Trimming removed 2 bases from V and 5 bases from J, with 10 bases in between. Germline V gives CDR1 SGHKS, CDR2 YYEKEE (reference sequence). This CDR3 is built from 14 residues. The DNA of the CDR3 is TGTGCCAGCAGCTTCACAGGGTCAAATGAAAAACTGTTTTTT. Its protein is CASSFTGSNEKLFF.

The rearrangement joins TRBV7-8 to TRBJ1-1; D might be TRBD1 (5 bases). There are 15 residues in the CDR3. Germline V gene data show CDR1 as SGHVS and CDR2 as FQNEAQ. Between the trimmed V and J ends, which lost 1 base and 2 bases, there was a span of 11 bases. For the CDR3, the DNA is TGTGCCAGCAGCTTAGGGCAGGGAGGAAACACTGAAGCTTTCTTT. It specifies CASSLGQGGNTEAFF.

The V gene is TRBV27, the J gene TRBJ1-1; weak D call: TRBD1 (6 bases). There are 17 residues in the CDR3. The V end lost 3 bases, the J end lost 0 bases, and 17 bases lay between the germline ends. Looked up from germline, CDR1 is MNHEY and CDR2 is SMNVEV (reference sequence). The CDR3 here is CASSFRGPTPLNTEAFF. DNA for the CDR3: TGTGCCAGCAGTTTCAGGGGACCCACTCCCCTGAACACTGAAGCTTTCTTT.

The rearrangement uses TRBV11-2 and TRBJ2-3, with 7 bases fitting TRBD1. The CDR3 totals 14 residues. V was pared by 8 bases and J by 1 base, with 6 bases of the junction left unmatched. Germline V gene data show CDR1 as SGHAT and CDR2 as FQNNGV. The CDR3 sequence is CASRATGRTDTQYF. The CDR3, as DNA: TGTGCCAGCCGAGCGACAGGGCGCACAGATACGCAGTATTTT.

Turning to this clone: Other DNA variants within this sample encode the same CDR3. The V call is TRBV27, the J call TRBJ1-2, with a tentative D call TRBD1 (6 bases). V was cut by 6 bases and J by 2 bases, with 7 bases left in between. Germline V gene data show CDR1 as MNHEY and CDR2 as SMNVEV (reference sequence). This CDR3 contains 12 residues. The CDR3 coding sequence is TGTGCCAGCAGAACAGGGAACTATGGCTACACCTTC. Amino acid sequence: CASRTGNYGYTF.

The V gene is TRBV9, the J gene TRBJ2-5; possibly TRBD1 for D (7 bases). Germline V gives CDR1 SGDLS, CDR2 YYNGEE. The CDR3 length is 16 residues. Trimming shortened V by 4 bases and J by 3 bases, and 19 bases separated the two germline ends. The CDR3 DNA reads as TGTGCCAGCAGCTTCGAGGGGGCAGGGGGGAAAGAGACCCAGTACTTC. It yields the protein CASSFEGAGGKETQYF.

This clone was counted at least ten times. The V call is TRBV5-5, the J call TRBJ1-1; 9 positions agree with TRBD1. Germline CDR1 SGHKS, CDR2 YYEKEE (reference sequence). With V trimmed by 0 bases and J by 4 bases, 4 bases remained unmatched. CDR3 length: 15 amino acids. The chain's CDR3 is CASSLEGQGGTEAFF. The CDR3 nucleotides read TGTGCCAGCAGCTTGGAGGGACAGGGAGGCACTGAAGCTTTCTTT.

The chain recombines TRBV7-9 with TRBJ2-7; 7 nucleotides match TRBD2. CDR1 and CDR2 from the germline V gene are SEHNR and FQNEAQ (reference sequence). CDR3 length: 17 amino acids. Trimming cost V 5 bases and J 5 bases; bases outside gene matches: 18. This CDR3 reads CASSPRGGRNLFDEQYF. The DNA of the CDR3 is TGTGCCAGCAGCCCGAGGGGCGGGAGAAACCTCTTTGACGAGCAGTACTTC.

The chain has TRBV2 and TRBJ2-3; D may be TRBD2 (6 bases). The CDR3 length is 15 residues. V lost 6 bases and J lost 0, with 13 bases in between. Per germline, CDR1 SNHLY and CDR2 FYNNEI. The CDR3 region has the DNA TGTGCCAGCAGGGCCAGGACTACCAGCACAGATACGCAGTATTTT. It is translated as CASRARTTSTDTQYF.

V and J are TRBV4-3 and TRBJ2-7; D may be TRBD1 (6 bases). This CDR3 spans 15 amino acids. Germline V gene data show CDR1 as LGHNA and CDR2 as YSLEER. Trimming stripped 4 bases from V and 5 bases from J, with 18 bases between. The CDR3 reads CASSRQARSLDEQYF. For the CDR3, the DNA is TGCGCCAGCAGCCGACAGGCCCGAAGTTTGGACGAGCAGTACTTC.

The V and J genes are TRBV21-1 and TRBJ2-2; TRBD1, the table's D call, was not compared with the DNA. TRBV21-1 is a listed pseudogene. The CDR3 spans 16 residues. The CDR3: CASSIPRQAGTGELFF. The CDR3 DNA sequence: TGTGCCAGCAGCATACCCCGACAAGCCGGCACCGGGGAGCTGTTTTTT.

This chain links TRBV6-6 with TRBJ1-5; 7 bases fit TRBD1. The CDR3 loop spans 14 amino acids. Germline assignment: CDR1 MNHNY and CDR2 SVGAGI (reference sequence). Trimming at V came to 6 bases and at J to 4 bases, leaving 6 bases not matched to a gene. CDR3 bases: TGTGCCAGCAGAGGGGGCGTAGGGAATCAGCCCCAGCATTTT. It translates to CASRGGVGNQPQHF.

V usage is TRBV28 and J usage is TRBJ1-2; D gene uncertain. From germline, CDR1 is MDHEN and CDR2 SYDVKM. V shed 3 bases and J shed 8 bases, with 13 bases lying between them. The CDR3 loop spans 13 amino acids. The CDR3 nucleotides read TGTGCCAGCAGTTTCGGCAGTACGCGGGGCTACACCTTC. Protein: CASSFGSTRGYTF.

The chain is built from TRBV9 and TRBJ2-1, with TRBD2 matching 12 bases. The germline V gene has CDR1 SGDLS and CDR2 YYNGEE. With 4 bases clipped from V and 0 bases from J, the junction kept 5 bases outside the gene matches. The CDR3 covers 17 residues. CDR3 loop: CASSLRTSGISYNEQFF. CDR3 DNA sequence: TGTGCCAGCAGCCTACGGACTAGCGGGATCTCCTACAATGAGCAGTTCTTC.

The chain joins TRBV5-6 to TRBJ2-3; maybe TRBD2 (6 bases). Germline CDR1 is SGHDT and CDR2 is YYEEEE. With 3 bases removed from V and 1 base from J, the gap between germline ends came to 12 bases. The CDR3 runs 15 residues. In DNA, the CDR3 is TGTGCCAGCAGCTGGGGCGGCGGGGGCACAGATACGCAGTATTTT. It specifies CASSWGGGGTDTQYF.

The genes are TRBV10-3 and TRBJ2-1, with 8 bases that match TRBD2. The CDR3 consists of 14 residues. Germline V lookup: CDR1 ENHRY, CDR2 SYGVKD. The V segment lost 3 bases and the J segment 7 bases; nucleotides outside the gene matches: 5. CDR3 sequence: CAISDTGGGNEQFF. In nucleotides, the CDR3 is TGTGCCATCAGTGACACCGGGGGGGGAAATGAGCAGTTCTTC.